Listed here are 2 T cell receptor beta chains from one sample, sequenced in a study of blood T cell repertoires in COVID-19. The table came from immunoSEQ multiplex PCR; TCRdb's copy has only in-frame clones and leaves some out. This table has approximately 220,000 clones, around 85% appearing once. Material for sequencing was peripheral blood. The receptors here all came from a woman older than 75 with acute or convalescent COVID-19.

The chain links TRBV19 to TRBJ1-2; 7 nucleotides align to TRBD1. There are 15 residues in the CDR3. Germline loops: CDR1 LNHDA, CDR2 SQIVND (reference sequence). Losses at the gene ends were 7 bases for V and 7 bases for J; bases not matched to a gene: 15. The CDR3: CASKGRDSLMRGYTF. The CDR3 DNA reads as TGTGCCAGTAAGGGCCGGGACAGCTTGATGCGTGGCTACACCTTC.

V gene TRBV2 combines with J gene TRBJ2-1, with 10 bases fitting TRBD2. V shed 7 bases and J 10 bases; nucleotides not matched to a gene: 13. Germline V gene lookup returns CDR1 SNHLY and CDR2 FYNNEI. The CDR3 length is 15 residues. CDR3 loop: CASNPSSGRVEEQFF. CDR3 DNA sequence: TGTGCCAGCAATCCCTCCAGCGGGAGGGTGGAGGAGCAGTTCTTC. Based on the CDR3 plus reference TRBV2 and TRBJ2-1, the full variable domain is EPEVTQTPSHQVTQMGQEVILRCVPISNHLYFYWYRQILGQKVEFLVSFYNNEISEKSEIFDDQFSVERPDGSNFTLKIRSTKLEDSAMYFCASNPSSGRVEEQFFGPGTRLTVL.